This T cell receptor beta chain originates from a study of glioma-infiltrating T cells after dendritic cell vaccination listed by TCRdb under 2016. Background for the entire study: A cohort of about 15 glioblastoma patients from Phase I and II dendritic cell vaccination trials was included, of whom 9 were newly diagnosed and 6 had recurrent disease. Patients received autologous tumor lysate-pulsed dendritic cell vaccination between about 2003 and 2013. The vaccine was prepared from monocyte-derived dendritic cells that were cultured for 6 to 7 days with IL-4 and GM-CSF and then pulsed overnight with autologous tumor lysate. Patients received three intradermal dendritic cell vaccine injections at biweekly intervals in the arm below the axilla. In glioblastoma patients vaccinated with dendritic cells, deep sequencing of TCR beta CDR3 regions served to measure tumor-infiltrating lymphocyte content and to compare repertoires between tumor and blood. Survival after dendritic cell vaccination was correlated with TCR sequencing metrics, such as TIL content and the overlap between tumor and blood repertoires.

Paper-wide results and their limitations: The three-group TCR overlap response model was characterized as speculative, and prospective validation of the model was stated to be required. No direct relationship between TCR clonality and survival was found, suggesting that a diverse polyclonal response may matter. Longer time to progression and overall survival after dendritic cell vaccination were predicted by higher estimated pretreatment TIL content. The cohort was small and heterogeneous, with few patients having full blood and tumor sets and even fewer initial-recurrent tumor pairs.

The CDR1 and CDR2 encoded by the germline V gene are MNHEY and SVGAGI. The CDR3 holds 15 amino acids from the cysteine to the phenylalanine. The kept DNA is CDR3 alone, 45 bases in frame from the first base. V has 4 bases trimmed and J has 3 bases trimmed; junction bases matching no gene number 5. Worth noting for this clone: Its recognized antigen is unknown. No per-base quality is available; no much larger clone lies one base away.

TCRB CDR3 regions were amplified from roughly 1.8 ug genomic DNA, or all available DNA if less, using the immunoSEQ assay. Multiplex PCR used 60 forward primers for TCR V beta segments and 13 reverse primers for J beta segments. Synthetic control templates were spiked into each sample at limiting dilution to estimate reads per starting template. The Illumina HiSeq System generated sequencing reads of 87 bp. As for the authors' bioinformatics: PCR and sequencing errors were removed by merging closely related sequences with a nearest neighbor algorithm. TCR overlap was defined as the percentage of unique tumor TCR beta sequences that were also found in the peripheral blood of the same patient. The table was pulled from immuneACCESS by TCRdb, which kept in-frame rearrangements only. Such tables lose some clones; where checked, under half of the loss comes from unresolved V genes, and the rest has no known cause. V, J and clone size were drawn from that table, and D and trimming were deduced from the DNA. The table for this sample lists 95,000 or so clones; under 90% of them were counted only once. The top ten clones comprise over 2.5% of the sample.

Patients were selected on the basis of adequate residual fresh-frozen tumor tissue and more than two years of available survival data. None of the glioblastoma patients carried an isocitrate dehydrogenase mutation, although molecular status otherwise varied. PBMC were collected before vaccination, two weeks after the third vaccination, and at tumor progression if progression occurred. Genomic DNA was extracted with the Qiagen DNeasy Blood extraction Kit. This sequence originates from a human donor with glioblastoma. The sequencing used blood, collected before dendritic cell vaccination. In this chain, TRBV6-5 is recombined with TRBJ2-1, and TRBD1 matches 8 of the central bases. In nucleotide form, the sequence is TGTGCCAGCAGTTCCCCAGGGGGCAGCTACAATGAGCAGTTCTTC. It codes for CASSSPGGSYNEQFF.